This T cell receptor beta chain was identified in a study of PD-1 blockade in classical Hodgkin lymphoma. Each patient experienced a relapse that followed autologous stem cell transplantation, and brentuximab vedotin exposure varied. When best responses were assessed, they were complete response, partial response or progressive disease. Study observations and caveats: At C4D1, TCR diversity had climbed significantly for CD4+ cells, though not for CD8+ cells. Lower baseline TCR diversity marked trial partial responders and progressors. A reduction in baseline TCR diversity was reportedly seen in newly diagnosed patients relative to healthy donors.

Concerning this clone: What it recognizes is unknown.

Germline V gene data show CDR1 as LNHNV and CDR2 as YYDKDF (reference sequence). This CDR3 has 15 amino acids. V shed 5 bases, J shed 6 bases, and the junction held 9 bases outside the gene matches. Clones were read by immunoSEQ multiplex PCR, and TCRdb kept only the in-frame ones, dropping some. Here the sample spans roughly 100,000 clones, 85% to 90% being singletons. The clonotype was recovered from a human donor with classical Hodgkin lymphoma. Sample: peripheral blood mononuclear cells (PBMCs), taken before the second cycle of nivolumab. J is TRBJ2-3 and V is TRBV15; 9 positions match TRBD2. The CDR3 protein is CATSGIAGVRDTQYF. The CDR3, as DNA: TGTGCCACCAGCGGGATAGCGGGGGTCCGGGATACGCAGTATTTT.